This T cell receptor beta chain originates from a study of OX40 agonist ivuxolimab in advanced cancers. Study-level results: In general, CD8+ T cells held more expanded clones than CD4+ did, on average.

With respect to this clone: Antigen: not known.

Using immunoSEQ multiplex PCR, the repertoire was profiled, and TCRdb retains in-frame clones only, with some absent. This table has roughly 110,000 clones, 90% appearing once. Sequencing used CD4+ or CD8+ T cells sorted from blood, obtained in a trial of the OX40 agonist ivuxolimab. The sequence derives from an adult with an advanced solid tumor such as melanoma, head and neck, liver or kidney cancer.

The CDR3 nucleotides read TGTGCCAGCAGCGTAGGGACAGCAAGTAATGAAAAACTGTTTTTT. Amino acid sequence: CASSVGTASNEKLFF. The gene calls are TRBV9 and TRBJ1-4, with D possibly being TRBD1 (6 bases). V lost 0 bases and J 4 bases, leaving 10 bases between the germline ends. There are 15 residues in the CDR3. Germline lookup yields CDR1 SGDLS and CDR2 YYNGEE.